The T cell receptor beta chain described here comes from a study of cytomegalovirus exposure and HLA in healthy donors. This CDR3 has 16 amino acids. V was pared by 1 base and J by 3 bases, with 12 bases between. CDR1 is MNHEY and CDR2 is SVGAGI in the germline V gene. Each donor was nominally healthy when sampled (though unrecorded immune exposures were likely). Overall study findings and caveats: There was a cluster of highly shared sequence variants that was likely a sequencing artifact.

Notes on this clone: Its antigen is as yet unknown.

PCR employed 60 Vbeta and 13 Jbeta primers. Clones were read by immunoSEQ multiplex PCR, and TCRdb kept only the in-frame ones, dropping some. Among about 160,000 clones listed, more than 80% were seen once. This receptor was obtained from a woman aged 18-29 years in good health and CMV-seronegative. This chain uses TRBV6-5 with TRBJ2-2; D perhaps matches TRBD2 (6 bases). The specimen sequenced was PBMCs. The CDR3 DNA is TGTGCCAGCAGTTACTGGTGGACGGGAGACACCGGGGAGCTGTTTTTT. Protein product: CASSYWWTGDTGELFF.